This T cell receptor (beta chain) was captured by sequencing in a study of regulatory T cells in long-lasting Graves disease. TCR beta libraries were built with iRepertoire HTBI primers and Arm-PCR of CDR3 regions. MiXCR was run by TCRdb on the multiplex PCR reads, yielding one entry per CDR3 protein. The sample lists under 450,000 distinct CDR3 sequences; approximately 12% were seen once. This clonotype was counted between two and nine times. Between the trimmed V and J ends, which lost 3 bases and 3 bases, there was a span of 20 bases. The CDR3 loop spans 17 amino acids. The V gene's germline CDR1 is LGHNA and CDR2 YSLEER. Time point of the sample: newly diagnosed GD, antithyroid drugs for less than 3 months. RNA extracted from PBMCs served as the sequencing template. The diagnosis of Graves' disease used American Thyroid Association guidelines. Staff took around 8.6 milliliters of peripheral blood and put it into EDTA tubes.

This sample was also put to use in a study of T cells in Graves' hyperthyroidism and ophthalmopathy. This second report adds: The study left out patients who had uncontrolled infection, other autoimmune disease, pregnancy or lactation. Blood held most thyroid clonotypes expanded above 0.001 frequency.

The J gene is TRBJ1-2, the V gene TRBV4-3; D unclear. Sequenced here: peripheral blood mononuclear cells (PBMCs), sampled at new diagnosis, from a patient treated with antithyroid drugs. This sequence originates from a woman aged 18-29 years with Graves disease. The DNA of the CDR3 is TGCGCCAGCAGCCAGTATGAGTCGGCACCCCCGGACTATGGCTACACCTTC. Translated: CASSQYESAPPDYGYTF.